This T cell receptor (beta chain) is drawn from a study of circulating and synovial CD4+ cells in juvenile arthritis. The protocol was immunoSEQ multiplex PCR, while the TCRdb copy is restricted to in-frame clones and leaves out a portion. The repertoire holds 30,000 or so clones, nearly 95% seen once, with roughly 0.69% in the top ten. The CDR3 length is 14 residues. The V gene end was trimmed by 2 bases and the J gene end by 7 bases; junction bases not matched to a gene: 3. In germline, CDR1 is MGHDK, CDR2 SYGVNS. This chain links TRBV25-1 with TRBJ1-4; 8 positions agree with TRBD1. The sample comprised CD4+ T cells from blood. This TCR derives from a human donor with juvenile idiopathic arthritis. The CDR3 nucleotides read TGTGCCAGCAGTGAACACAGGGGGGGTGAAAAACTGTTTTTT. It yields the protein CASSEHRGGEKLFF.